The 15 T cell receptor beta chains given below trace back to one sample, sequenced in a study of cytomegalovirus exposure and HLA in healthy donors. The study ran its PCR with 60 Vbeta and 13 Jbeta primers. Method: immunoSEQ multiplex PCR; TCRdb's copy keeps in-frame clones and lacks some. Counted here are 150,000 to 200,000 clones, around nine tenths occurring once; the ten biggest clones make up under 2%. The material sequenced was PBMCs. The receptors were gathered from a woman under 30 in good health and CMV-seronegative.

The chain recombines TRBV11-2 with TRBJ2-5; 7 bases agree with TRBD2. V gave up 7 bases and J gave up 5 bases; unmatched junction bases: 10. CDR3 length equals 14 residues. The V gene's germline CDR1 is SGHAT and CDR2 FQNNGV. This chain's CDR3 is CASINSGSGETQYF. The DNA for the CDR3 is TGTGCCAGCATCAATAGCGGGTCGGGCGAGACCCAGTACTTC.

The chain combines TRBV7-2 with TRBJ1-2; 10 nucleotides line up with TRBD1. V lost 5 bases, J lost 5 bases, and 8 bases stayed unmatched. The CDR3 runs to 15 residues. Germline lookup yields CDR1 SGHTA and CDR2 FQGNSA. CDR3 region: CASSLGTGVQYGYTF. The CDR3 DNA follows: TGTGCCAGCAGCCTCGGGACAGGGGTTCAGTATGGCTACACCTTC.

This clone came up a few times. The V call is TRBV30, the J call TRBJ1-1, with no clear D. The CDR3 extends over 10 amino acids. The V gene's germline CDR1 is GTSNPN and CDR2 SVGIG (reference sequence). With 3 bases removed from V and 5 bases from J, the gap between germline ends came to 4 bases. The CDR3 coding sequence is TGTGCCTGGAGGCGTACTGAAGCTTTCTTT. This codes for CAWRRTEAFF.

The gene calls are TRBV15 and TRBJ2-1; D not resolved. V was trimmed by 0 bases and J by 6 bases, leaving 9 bases between them. The CDR3 runs to 14 residues. Germline V CDR1 and CDR2: LNHNV, YYDKDF (reference sequence). The CDR3 spells CATSRDVVGNEQFF. CDR3 DNA sequence: TGTGCCACCAGCAGAGATGTGGTCGGCAATGAGCAGTTCTTC.

V usage is TRBV27 and J usage is TRBJ2-7; a possible D gene is TRBD1 (5 bases). CDR1 is MNHEY and CDR2 is SMNVEV in the germline V gene (reference sequence). The V end was cut by 0 bases, the J end by 1 base, with 10 bases between. This CDR3 region has 15 residues. This CDR3 is CASSLSGRVSYEQYF. CDR3 coding DNA: TGTGCCAGCAGTTTATCAGGCAGGGTTTCCTACGAGCAGTACTTC.

This chain uses TRBV10-1 with TRBJ1-2; 9 bases map to TRBD1. Germline lookup yields CDR1 WNHNN and CDR2 SYGVQD (reference sequence). J gave up 3 bases and V 1 base, and 18 bases lay outside the gene matches. There are 20 residues in the CDR3. CDR3 bases: TGCGCCAGCAGTGAGTGCAACCGGGACAGGGCCTTCCGGCGGCACTATGGCTACACCTTC. This translates into CASSECNRDRAFRRHYGYTF.

The V gene is TRBV18, the J gene TRBJ2-1, with D possibly TRBD2 on 6 matching bases. V was shortened by 2 bases and J by 10 bases, with 21 bases between the two germline ends. This CDR3 contains 16 residues. Germline CDR1 reads KGHSH; CDR2 reads LQKENI. Written as DNA, the CDR3 is TGTGCCAGCTCACCATCGGGACCAGCGGGTAGGACGGAGCAGTTCTTC. Amino acid sequence: CASSPSGPAGRTEQFF. Together with reference TRBV18 and TRBJ2-1, the CDR3 gives the full variable domain: NAGVMQNPRHLVRRRGQEARLRCSPMKGHSHVYWYRQLPEEGLKFMVYLQKENIIDESGMPKERFSAEFPKEGPSILRIQQVVRGDSAAYFCASSPSGPAGRTEQFFGPGTRLTVL.

There are a few counts of this clone. This chain connects TRBV6-6 to TRBJ1-4; the match to TRBD1 covers 7 bases. Per germline, CDR1 MNHNY and CDR2 SVGAGI (reference sequence). Germline trimming cut 2 bases from V and 7 bases from J; bases unmatched to any gene: 7. CDR3 length: 15 amino acids. CDR3 residues: CASSYPQGVGEKLFF. DNA of the CDR3: TGTGCCAGCAGTTACCCCCAGGGGGTGGGTGAAAAACTGTTTTTT.

A note on this clone: One end of the junction is discordant with germline, which a read error may explain. The genes are TRBV30 and TRBJ2-1; D not resolved. CDR3 length: 11 residues. Per germline, CDR1 GTSNPN and CDR2 SVGIG (reference sequence). The CDR3 here is CCGASYNEQFF. DNA of the CDR3: TGCTGCGGTGCCTCCTACAATGAGCAGTTCTTC.

The chain combines TRBV10-3 with TRBJ2-1; tentatively, D is TRBD1 (6 bases). The length of the CDR3 is 15 residues. Trimming shortened V by 0 bases and J by 9 bases, and 15 bases separated the two germline ends. Germline assignment: CDR1 ENHRY and CDR2 SYGVKD. CDR3 loop: CAISESGALSGEQFF. CDR3 nucleotides: TGTGCCATCAGTGAGTCGGGGGCACTATCGGGTGAGCAGTTCTTC.

This sequence joins TRBV5-1 and TRBJ2-1, with 10 bases fitting TRBD2. The germline gives CDR1 SGHRS, CDR2 YFSETQ. V lost 0 bases and J lost 10; bases outside the gene matches: 10. The CDR3 length is 16 residues. The DNA of the CDR3 is TGCGCCAGCAGCTTGGCCATCGCTAGCGGGAGTGAGGAGCAGTTCTTC. It codes for CASSLAIASGSEEQFF.

This chain uses TRBV7-9 with TRBJ2-3; 10 bases line up with TRBD2. The CDR3 sequence is 17 residues long. V shed 2 bases, J shed 4 bases, and the junction held 9 bases outside the gene matches. Germline V gives CDR1 SEHNR, CDR2 FQNEAQ (reference sequence). As DNA, the CDR3 is TGTGCCAGCAGCTTACTCGACTCAGCGGGGGGGGCAGATACGCAGTATTTT. Protein: CASSLLDSAGGADTQYF.

This clone is a singleton in its sample. This sequence joins TRBV6-1 and TRBJ1-5, with TRBD1 as a possible D gene (5 bases). Trimming removed 3 bases at V and 6 bases at J, with 12 bases between. CDR1 and CDR2 from the germline V gene are MNHNS and SASEGT. This CDR3 has 14 residues. This CDR3 reads CASSDSGLGQPQHF. For the CDR3, the DNA is TGTGCCAGCAGTGATTCAGGGCTGGGTCAGCCCCAGCATTTT.

The gene calls are TRBV5-4 and TRBJ2-7; D might be TRBD2 (5 bases). Trimming took off 4 bases at V and 6 bases at J, with 20 bases between the two ends. The CDR3 extends over 15 amino acids. CDR1 is SGHNT, CDR2 YYREEE, per germline (reference sequence). CDR3 nucleotides: TGTGCCAGCAGCCACCGAGGTGAGGGTCTGGGCGAGCAGTACTTC. This translates into CASSHRGEGLGEQYF.

The CDR3 DNA is TGTGCCAGCAGCTTAGGTCTTAGGTACGGGACTAGCGGCTACGAGCAGTACTTC. Encoded protein: CASSLGLRYGTSGYEQYF. The chain carries TRBV11-2 and TRBJ2-7; TRBD2 matches at 11 bases. V shed 1 base, J shed 3 bases, and the junction held 11 bases outside the gene matches. Per the germline V gene, CDR1 is SGHAT and CDR2 is FQNNGV. There are 18 residues in the CDR3. Looking up the rest from reference TRBV11-2 and TRBJ2-7 gives the full variable domain: EAGVAQSPRYKIIEKRQSVAFWCNPISGHATLYWYQQILGQGPKLLIQFQNNGVVDDSQLPKDRFSAERLKGVDSTLKIQPAKLEDSAVYLCASSLGLRYGTSGYEQYFGPGTRLTVT.